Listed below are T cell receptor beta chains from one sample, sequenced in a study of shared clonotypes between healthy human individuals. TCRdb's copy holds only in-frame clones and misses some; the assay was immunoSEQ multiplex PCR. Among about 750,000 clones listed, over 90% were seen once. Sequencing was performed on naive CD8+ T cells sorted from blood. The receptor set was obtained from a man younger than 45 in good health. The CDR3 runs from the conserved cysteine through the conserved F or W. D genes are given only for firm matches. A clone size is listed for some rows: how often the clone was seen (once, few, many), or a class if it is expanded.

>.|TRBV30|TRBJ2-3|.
CAWSLPRVSTDTQYF
TGTGCCTGGAGTCTCCCCAGGGTTAGCACAGATACGCAGTATTTT
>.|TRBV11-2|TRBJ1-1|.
CASSLFGLGNTEAFF
TGTGCCAGCAGCTTATTCGGCCTTGGGAACACTGAAGCTTTCTTT
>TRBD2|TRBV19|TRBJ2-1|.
CASSIVGGSSNEQFF
TGTGCCAGTAGTATAGTCGGCGGGAGTAGCAATGAGCAGTTCTTC
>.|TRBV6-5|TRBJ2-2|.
CASTEHSGGGELFF
TGTGCCAGCACCGAACACTCGGGTGGCGGGGAGCTGTTTTTT
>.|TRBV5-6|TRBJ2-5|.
CASSHLRNFQETQYF
TGTGCCAGCAGCCACCTCCGTAACTTCCAAGAGACCCAGTACTTC
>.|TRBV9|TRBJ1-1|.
CASSVGALNTEAFF
TGTGCCAGCAGCGTAGGGGCCCTGAACACTGAAGCTTTCTTT
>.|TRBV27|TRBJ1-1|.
CASSLMGRGRRAFF
TGTGCCAGCAGTTTAATGGGTAGGGGGAGGCGGGCTTTCTTT
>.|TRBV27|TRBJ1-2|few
CASRQGTYGYTF
TGTGCCAGCAGACAGGGTACCTATGGCTACACCTTC
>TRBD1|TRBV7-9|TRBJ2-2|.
CASSPSPGQGANTGELFF
TGTGCCAGCAGCCCAAGCCCTGGACAGGGGGCGAACACCGGGGAGCTGTTTTTT
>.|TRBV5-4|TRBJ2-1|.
CASSSGSSEQFF
TGTGCCAGCAGCTCAGGGTCGAGTGAGCAGTTCTTC
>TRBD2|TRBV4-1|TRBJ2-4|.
CASSQETSGLAKNIQYF
TGCGCCAGCAGCCAAGAGACTAGCGGGCTAGCCAAAAACATTCAGTACTTC
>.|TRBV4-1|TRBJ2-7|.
CASSQVPSDRSYEQYF
TGCGCCAGCAGCCAAGTCCCATCGGACCGCTCCTACGAGCAGTACTTC
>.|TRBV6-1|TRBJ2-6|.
CASSVRSGANVLTF
TGTGCCAGCAGTGTCCGCTCTGGGGCCAACGTCCTGACTTTC
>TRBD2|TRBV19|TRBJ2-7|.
CASTSLAGGSYEQYF
TGTGCCAGTACCTCTCTAGCGGGAGGCTCCTACGAGCAGTACTTC
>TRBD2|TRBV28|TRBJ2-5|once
CASSSLREGKETQYF
TGTGCCAGCAGTTCGTTGCGGGAGGGGAAAGAGACCCAGTACTTC
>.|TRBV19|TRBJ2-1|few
CASSNREAFYNEQFF
TGTGCCAGTAGCAACAGGGAGGCCTTCTACAATGAGCAGTTCTTC
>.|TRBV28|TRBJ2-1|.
CASSLPRGSLNEQFF
TGTGCCAGCAGCCTCCCCCGGGGCAGCCTTAATGAGCAGTTCTTC